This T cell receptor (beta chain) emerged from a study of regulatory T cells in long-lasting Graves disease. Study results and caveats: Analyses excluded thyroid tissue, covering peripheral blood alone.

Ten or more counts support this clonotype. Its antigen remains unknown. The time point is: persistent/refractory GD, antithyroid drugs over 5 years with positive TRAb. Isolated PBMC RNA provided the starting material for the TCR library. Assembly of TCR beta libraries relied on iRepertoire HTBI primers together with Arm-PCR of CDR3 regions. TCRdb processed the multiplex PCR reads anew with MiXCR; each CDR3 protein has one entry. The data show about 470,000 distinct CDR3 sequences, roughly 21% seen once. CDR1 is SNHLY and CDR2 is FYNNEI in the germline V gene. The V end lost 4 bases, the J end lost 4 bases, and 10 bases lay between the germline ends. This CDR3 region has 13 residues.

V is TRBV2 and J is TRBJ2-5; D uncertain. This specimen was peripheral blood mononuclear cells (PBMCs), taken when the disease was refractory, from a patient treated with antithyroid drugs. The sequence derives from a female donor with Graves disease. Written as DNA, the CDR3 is TGTGCCAGCAGTGTTAACCCTCGAGAGACCCAGTACTTC. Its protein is CASSVNPRETQYF.